One and the same sample provided the 27 T cell receptor beta chains below, sequenced in a study of control samples from healthy donors and cancer patients. TCRdb's table, derived via immunoSEQ multiplex PCR, lists solely in-frame clones and lacks some. The table shows some 130,000 clones, with 85% to 95% occurring only once. The sample consisted of blood. These receptors were obtained from a man younger than 35 in good health.

The chain couples TRBV7-8 to TRBJ1-4; tentatively, D is TRBD1 (5 bases). From germline, CDR1 is SGHVS and CDR2 FQNEAQ. There are 15 residues in the CDR3. V was trimmed by 5 bases and J by 2 bases, leaving 12 bases between them. CDR3 residues: CASSLRTYTNEKLFF. CDR3 nucleotides: TGTGCCAGCAGCCTAAGGACATACACTAATGAAAAACTGTTTTTT.

The chain has TRBV5-4 and TRBJ1-6; D is unclear. The germline CDR1 and CDR2 sequences are SGHNT and YYREEE (reference sequence). This CDR3 spans 14 amino acids. V lost 0 bases, J lost 8 bases, and 9 bases lay in between. The CDR3 loop is CASSLGVSYSPLHF. CDR3 coding DNA: TGTGCCAGCAGCTTGGGGGTGTCCTATTCACCCCTCCACTTT.

This clone appeared a single time. This chain's CDR3 is CASSGGEGYGYTF. The CDR3 region has the DNA TGTGCCAGCAGTGGCGGGGAGGGATACGGCTACACCTTC. This chain links TRBV6-4 with TRBJ1-2; D uncertain. Trimming removed 4 bases from V and 8 bases from J, with 14 bases in between. Germline lookup yields CDR1 MRHNA and CDR2 SNTAGT. The CDR3 loop spans 13 amino acids.

The chain is built from TRBV6-5 and TRBJ1-1; D uncertain. Germline values: CDR1 MNHEY, CDR2 SVGAGI. V was cut by 0 bases and J by 1 base, with 6 bases left in between. The CDR3 totals 14 residues. CDR3 residues: CASSYSSANTEAFF. CDR3 DNA: TGTGCCAGCAGTTACTCGTCAGCGAACACTGAAGCTTTCTTT.

The gene calls are TRBV7-3 and TRBJ2-5, with 9 nucleotides matching TRBD2. CDR1 and CDR2 from the germline V gene are SGHTA and FQGTGA. This CDR3 is built from 16 residues. V was pared by 2 bases and J by 5 bases, with 9 bases of the junction left unmatched. This CDR3 is CASSLGGGGAWETQYF. The CDR3 DNA follows: TGTGCCAGCAGCTTAGGTGGCGGGGGGGCCTGGGAGACCCAGTACTTC.

The chain carries TRBV27 and TRBJ2-7, with D unresolved. Looked up from germline, CDR1 is MNHEY and CDR2 is SMNVEV (reference sequence). V lost 6 bases to trimming and J lost 0 bases, with 12 bases between them. The CDR3 spans 14 residues. CDR3 nucleotide sequence: TGTGCCAGCAGGAATATAATTAGCTCCTACGAGCAGTACTTC. It translates to CASRNIISSYEQYF.

The rearrangement uses TRBV24-1 and TRBJ2-3; D uncertain. Germline CDR1 KGHDR, CDR2 SFDVKD. The CDR3 runs to 15 residues. V lost 2 bases and J 2 bases, leaving 10 bases between the germline ends. CDR3 nucleotides: TGTGCCACCAGTGATTCACAATACGACACAGATACGCAGTATTTT. Translated, it gives CATSDSQYDTDTQYF.

The gene calls are TRBV24-1 and TRBJ1-5; D gene unclear. Germline V gene lookup returns CDR1 KGHDR and CDR2 SFDVKD. This CDR3 comprises 13 residues. V was shortened by 0 bases and J by 7 bases, with 6 bases between the two germline ends. The CDR3 nucleotides are TGTGCCACCAGTGATTTGGCAGGACAGCCCCAGCATTTT. Encoded protein: CATSDLAGQPQHF.

V usage is TRBV5-1 and J usage is TRBJ2-5; 7 nucleotides agree with TRBD1. CDR1 and CDR2 (germline): SGHRS, YFSETQ. The CDR3 runs 16 residues. V lost 4 bases to trimming and J lost 2 bases; unmatched junction nucleotides: 11. CDR3 bases: TGCGCCAGCAGCCCGACGACAGGGTCGGGGCAAGAGACCCAGTACTTC. Translating it yields CASSPTTGSGQETQYF. The variable domain in full, with the rest retrieved from reference TRBV5-1 and TRBJ2-5, is KAGVTQTPRYLIKTRGQQVTLSCSPISGHRSVSWYQQTPGQGLQFLFEYFSETQRNKGNFPGRFSGRQFSNSRSEMNVSTLELGDSALYLCASSPTTGSGQETQYFGPGTRLLVL.

The chain employs TRBV5-1 and TRBJ2-6; D may be TRBD1 (5 bases). Germline V gene lookup returns CDR1 SGHRS and CDR2 YFSETQ. This CDR3 region has 18 residues. V shed 0 bases and J shed 0 bases, with 13 bases lying between them. The CDR3 DNA follows: TGCGCCAGCAGCTTGGAGGTGCAGGGTAGCTCTGGGGCCAACGTCCTGACTTTC. Translating gives CASSLEVQGSSGANVLTF.

This chain links TRBV9 with TRBJ2-1; 7 bases are a match to TRBD1. The CDR3 extends over 16 amino acids. The germline V gene encodes CDR1 SGDLS and CDR2 YYNGEE. Trimming removed 0 bases from V and 2 bases from J; junction bases left unmatched: 5. DNA of the CDR3: TGTGCCAGCAGCGTAGGAGGCGACAGGGCCTACAATGAGCAGTTCTTC. Its translation: CASSVGGDRAYNEQFF.

The chain uses TRBV5-5 and TRBJ2-3; D uncertain. V lost 4 bases and J 0 bases, leaving 9 bases between the germline ends. The length of the CDR3 is 14 residues. The V gene's germline CDR1 is SGHKS and CDR2 YYEKEE (reference sequence). The DNA of the CDR3 is TGTGCCAGCAGCCCGAGTCTAAGCACAGATACGCAGTATTTT. Translation: CASSPSLSTDTQYF.

J is TRBJ2-7 and V is TRBV6-1; a weak D match, TRBD1 (5 bases). Trimming removed 2 bases at V and 1 base at J, with 9 bases between. The CDR3 is 14 residues long. In germline, CDR1 is MNHNS, CDR2 SASEGT. CDR3 region: CASSERGESYEQYF. CDR3 coding DNA: TGTGCCAGCAGTGAAAGGGGTGAGTCCTACGAGCAGTACTTC.

The chain uses TRBV30 and TRBJ1-5; 7 bases agree with TRBD1. The CDR3 loop spans 12 amino acids. Trimming took 4 bases from V and 4 from J; bases not matched to a gene: 1. Per the germline V gene, CDR1 is GTSNPN and CDR2 is SVGIG (reference sequence). In DNA, the CDR3 is TGTGCCTGGAACAGGGGAAATCAGCCCCAGCATTTT. This codes for CAWNRGNQPQHF.

This clone was seen once. V usage is TRBV2 and J usage is TRBJ2-7; D gene uncertain. The CDR3 has 12 amino acids. V was pared by 6 bases and J by 3 bases, with 9 bases between. From germline, CDR1 is SNHLY and CDR2 FYNNEI. Written as DNA, the CDR3 is TGTGCCAGCAGACCGACCCGCTACGAGCAGTACTTC. The encoded protein is CASRPTRYEQYF.

The rearrangement links TRBV25-1 to TRBJ1-1; tentative D call: TRBD1 (5 bases). The germline V and J ends were trimmed by 4 bases and 4 bases, with 19 bases remaining between them. CDR1 and CDR2 (germline): MGHDK, SYGVNS. CDR3 length: 16 residues. As DNA, the CDR3 is TGTGCCAGCAGTGCTCGGATAATAGGGGACGGCACTGAAGCTTTCTTT. Encoded protein: CASSARIIGDGTEAFF.

This rearrangement joins TRBV7-9 to TRBJ2-5; 12 nucleotides match TRBD2. Germline trimming cut 4 bases from V and 2 bases from J; bases unmatched to any gene: 14. This CDR3 contains 19 residues. Germline V lookup: CDR1 SEHNR, CDR2 FQNEAQ (reference sequence). The CDR3 loop is CASSSRTGKLAGGQETQYF. Written as DNA, the CDR3 is TGTGCCAGCAGCTCGCGGACAGGGAAACTAGCGGGGGGACAAGAGACCCAGTACTTC.

V gene TRBV9 combines with J gene TRBJ2-5; D remains unclear. CDR1 is SGDLS, CDR2 YYNGEE, per germline. The V gene lost 4 bases and the J gene lost 7 bases, with 17 bases spanning the gap. The CDR3 extends over 14 amino acids. This CDR3 reads CASSNRQGWATQYF. CDR3 DNA: TGTGCCAGCAGCAACCGGCAAGGGTGGGCGACCCAGTACTTC.

The chain employs TRBV11-2 and TRBJ1-6; D not resolved. The CDR3 spans 12 residues. Trimming cost V 2 bases and J 9 bases, with 5 bases left between them. The V gene's germline CDR1 is SGHAT and CDR2 FQNNGV. This chain's CDR3 is CASSLSGSPLHF. The CDR3, as DNA: TGTGCCAGCAGCTTATCCGGTTCACCCCTCCACTTT.

The chain has TRBV3-1 (or the pseudogene TRBV3-2) and TRBJ2-5; D is possibly TRBD2 (6 bases). Germline CDR1 is LGHDT and CDR2 is YNNKEL (reference sequence). The CDR3 loop spans 17 amino acids. Trimming left V 2 bases short and J 2 bases short, with 18 bases between. This CDR3 is CASSQLQVGREQETQYF. The CDR3 DNA follows: TGTGCCAGCAGCCAACTACAGGTGGGGCGGGAACAAGAGACCCAGTACTTC.

This clone was recorded only once. V is TRBV23-1 and J is TRBJ1-1; 10 positions agree with TRBD1. TRBV23-1 falls under the ORF class, with uncertain function. Germline trimming cut 4 bases from V and 7 bases from J; bases unmatched to any gene: 6. The CDR3 sequence is 14 residues long. The CDR3 coding sequence is TGCGCCAGCAGTCGACAGGGGGCAGGTAGTGAAGCTTTCTTT. Its protein is CASSRQGAGSEAFF.

The J gene is TRBJ1-2, the V gene TRBV27; TRBD1 matches at 10 bases. The CDR3 loop spans 14 amino acids. The V segment lost 6 bases and the J segment 10 bases; nucleotides outside the gene matches: 11. Germline CDR1 is MNHEY and CDR2 is SMNVEV (reference sequence). The CDR3 reads CASSRGQGEFDYTF. The CDR3 nucleotides read TGTGCCAGCAGCCGCGGACAGGGGGAATTTGACTACACCTTC.

The V gene is TRBV7-3, the J gene TRBJ2-7; TRBD1 is a possible D gene (5 bases). Germline V CDR1 and CDR2: SGHTA, FQGTGA. The CDR3 runs to 13 residues. V gave up 8 bases and J gave up 0 bases, with 11 bases separating them. The CDR3 coding sequence is TGTGCCAGCGCCCCCAGGGCCTCCTACGAGCAGTACTTC. It yields the protein CASAPRASYEQYF.

The chain links TRBV7-8 to TRBJ2-5, with D hard to call. The length of the CDR3 is 14 residues. The germline V gene encodes CDR1 SGHVS and CDR2 FQNEAQ. V gave up 1 base and J gave up 2 bases, with 8 bases separating them. CDR3 residues: CASSLGLRQETQYF. The DNA of the CDR3 is TGTGCCAGCAGCTTAGGGTTACGGCAAGAGACCCAGTACTTC.

V gene TRBV6-1 combines with J gene TRBJ1-3; 8 positions match TRBD1. Germline V gene lookup returns CDR1 MNHNS and CDR2 SASEGT. The CDR3 spans 14 residues. Trimming at V came to 3 bases and at J to 4 bases, leaving 2 bases not matched to a gene. CDR3 amino acids: CASSDRGLGNTIYF. The DNA of the CDR3 is TGTGCCAGCAGTGACAGGGGGCTCGGAAACACCATATATTTT.

This clone appeared once. The chain employs TRBV29-1 and TRBJ1-2; D not certain. Trimming cost V 4 bases and J 2 bases, with 11 bases left between them. The germline V gene encodes CDR1 SQVTM and CDR2 ANQGSEA. The CDR3 sequence is 13 residues long. DNA for the CDR3: TGCAGCGTTGGGGGTAGCGGCAACTATGGCTACACCTTC. Translating it yields CSVGGSGNYGYTF.

The chain couples TRBV2 to TRBJ1-2; D is possibly TRBD1 (5 bases). V dropped 4 bases and J dropped 4 bases, with 16 bases sitting between them. There are 15 residues in the CDR3. Germline V gene sequence: CDR1 SNHLY, CDR2 FYNNEI. The CDR3 DNA reads as TGTGCCAGCAGTGGAAGGACATCCTCAAGCTATGGCTACACCTTC. It encodes CASSGRTSSSYGYTF.